This record covers a single T cell receptor beta chain. J lost 6 bases, V lost 5 bases, and 3 bases had no gene match. This CDR3 has 13 residues. CDR1 is DFQATT and CDR2 is SNEGSKA in the germline V gene (reference sequence). These data originate in a study of T-cell memory formation after mild COVID-19. Across the whole study: TCR clusters were largely donor specific.

TCRdb used MiXCR to reprocess the 5' RACE reads, holding one entry per CDR3 protein. The data show roughly 260,000 distinct CDR3 sequences, around 17% seen once. This TCR derives from a man aged 18 to 35 who had mild COVID-19 (a few samples of this study predate the infection). Cell type and time point are not known. This chain uses TRBV20-1 with TRBJ2-1, with 11 bases that match TRBD1. The sequenced sample consisted of PBMCs or a T cell subset sorted from them (not recorded which). The CDR3 loop is CSAPGTGGNEQFF. CDR3 DNA: TGCAGTGCTCCCGGGACAGGGGGCAATGAGCAGTTCTTC.